These T cell receptor beta chains were read from a single sample in a study of cytomegalovirus exposure and HLA in healthy donors. Clones were read by immunoSEQ multiplex PCR, and TCRdb kept only the in-frame ones, dropping some. The sample consists of some 200,000 clones, roughly 83% of them appearing once. The sequencing input was PBMCs. Every receptor here comes from a male donor in good health and CMV-seropositive. The CDR3 runs from the conserved cysteine through the conserved F or W. D genes are given only for firm matches. Clone size is given for some rows only: seen once, a few or many times, or a class if the clone is expanded.

v_call	d_call	clone_size	j_call	cdr3_nt	cdr3_aa
TRBV5-6	NA	NA	TRBJ2-3	TGTGCCAGCAGCTTTTGGTGGGCGACGGGAGTTTCGGATACGCAGTATTTT	CASSFWWATGVSDTQYF
TRBV5-4	TRBD1	NA	TRBJ2-7	TGTGCCAGCAGCACCAACAGGGGACCCTACGAGCAGTACTTC	CASSTNRGPYEQYF
TRBV2	NA	NA	TRBJ1-1	TGTGCCAGCAGCCGGAACACTGAAGCTTTCTTT	CASSRNTEAFF
TRBV28	NA	NA	TRBJ1-2	TGTGCCAGCAGTGGAGGCGGGCCCCGGAGGACCTTC	CASSGGGPRRTF
TRBV6-1	TRBD1	NA	TRBJ2-7	TGTGCCAGCAGCGCGGACAGGGGGGAGCAGTACTTC	CASSADRGEQYF
TRBV19	TRBD2	few	TRBJ2-5	TGTGCCAGTAGTATCGTAGGGGTAGCGGGACGGAGAGAGCAGTACTTC	CASSIVGVAGRREQYF
TRBV4-1	NA	NA	TRBJ1-5	TGCGCCAGCAGCCAAGCTCACACCTCTAGCAATCAGCCCCAGCATTTT	CASSQAHTSSNQPQHF
TRBV7-2	NA	NA	TRBJ2-7	TGTGCCAGCAGTCTATCCCGCCTATCCTACGAGCAGTACTTC	CASSLSRLSYEQYF
TRBV4-3	NA	NA	TRBJ2-1	TGCGCCAGCAGCCAAGTAACGGGTAGGAATGAGCAGTTCTTC	CASSQVTGRNEQFF
TRBV5-4	TRBD1	NA	TRBJ1-2	TGTGCCAGCAGGACAGGGTTGAGTAACTATGGCTACACCTTC	CASRTGLSNYGYTF
TRBV5-1	TRBD1	NA	TRBJ2-7	TGCGCCAGCAGCTTCTCGGACAGGGGGCCCTACGAGCAGTACTTC	CASSFSDRGPYEQYF
TRBV5-5	NA	NA	TRBJ1-2	TGTGCCAGCAGCTTGGAACAGTATAACTATGGCTACACCTTC	CASSLEQYNYGYTF
TRBV5-4	NA	NA	TRBJ2-5	TGTGCCAGCAGCTTGTACGCCAGCCAAGAGACCCAGTACTTC	CASSLYASQETQYF
TRBV6-5	NA	NA	TRBJ1-3	TGTGCCAGCTCCGCGTCTGGAAACACCATATATTTT	CASSASGNTIYF
TRBV28	TRBD2	NA	TRBJ2-7	TGTGCCTCCGGAGCCGAGACTAGCGGGAGTTACGAGCAGTACTTC	CASGAETSGSYEQYF
TRBV4-2	NA	NA	TRBJ2-5	TGTGCCAGCAGCGAGCGGACAGCACAAGAGACCCAGTACTTC	CASSERTAQETQYF
TRBV2	TRBD2	NA	TRBJ2-3	TGTGCCAGCAGTTCACTAGCGGGAGTGTTAGATACGCAGTATTTT	CASSSLAGVLDTQYF
TRBV28	NA	NA	TRBJ1-5	TGTGCCAGCAGTTTCCAGGGAGGGGGTTATCAGCCCCAGCATTTT	CASSFQGGGYQPQHF
TRBV4-2	NA	NA	TRBJ1-1	TGTGCCAGCAGCCAAGATGCGCGGGACCGGGACGGCCTAATGAACACTGAAGCTTTCTTT	CASSQDARDRDGLMNTEAFF
TRBV10-3	NA	NA	TRBJ2-3	TGTGCCATCAGTGGGAGGGAGGCAGATACGCAGTATTTT	CAISGREADTQYF
TRBV19	NA	NA	TRBJ1-1	TGTGCCAGTAGAGGGGCAGTTGAAGCTTTCTTT	CASRGAVEAFF
TRBV4-3	TRBD2	few	TRBJ2-7	TGCGCCAGCAGCCAAGATGCGAGCGGGAGTTACGAGCAGTACTTC	CASSQDASGSYEQYF
TRBV5-1	TRBD1	NA	TRBJ1-1	TGCGCCAGCAGCTTGCGGACAGGGCCGGAGGCTGAAGCTTTCTTT	CASSLRTGPEAEAFF
TRBV18	NA	NA	TRBJ1-5	TGTGCCAGCTCACCACTGCGTGGCAATCAGCCCCAGCATTTT	CASSPLRGNQPQHF
TRBV7-3	NA	NA	TRBJ2-3	TGTGCCAGCAGCTCCCCGGGAGGGGGCGGCACAGATACGCAGTATTTT	CASSSPGGGGTDTQYF
TRBV7-2	TRBD1	NA	TRBJ2-4	TGTGCCAGCAGCTTAGGACAGGGTTCAAGAGTTCAGTACTTC	CASSLGQGSRVQYF
TRBV7-2	NA	NA	TRBJ2-5	TGTGCCAGCAGCCGAGGGGAGACCCAGTACTTC	CASSRGETQYF
TRBV7-6	TRBD2	NA	TRBJ2-7	TGTGCCAGCAGCTTAGAAGGCTCGGCGGGAGCCAAGGAGCAGTACTTC	CASSLEGSAGAKEQYF
TRBV9	NA	NA	TRBJ2-1	TGTGCCAGCAGCGTGGCACAGTTGTCCTACAATGAGCAGTTCTTC	CASSVAQLSYNEQFF
TRBV4-2	TRBD2	NA	TRBJ2-2	TGTGCCAGCAGCCAAGACTTTGCGGGAGGGGGAGGGACCGGGGAGCTGTTTTTT	CASSQDFAGGGGTGELFF
TRBV5-1	NA	NA	TRBJ1-5	TGCGCCAGCAGCTTGGAGCAATATAGCAATCAGCCCCAGCATTTT	CASSLEQYSNQPQHF
TRBV4-3	TRBD2	once	TRBJ2-5	TGCGCCAGCAGCCAAGAGCGGGGGGGCCAAGAGACCCAGTACTTC	CASSQERGGQETQYF
TRBV28	NA	NA	TRBJ1-5	TGTGCCAGCAGTCTAACCGATCAGCCCCAGCATTTT	CASSLTDQPQHF